The clone carrying this TCR beta chain has just a few counts. Its matching antigen is unknown. The germline V and J ends were trimmed by 3 bases and 0 bases, with 6 bases remaining between them. The length of the CDR3 is 14 residues. CDR1 and CDR2 (germline): LGHNT, FRNRAP. TCRdb ran MiXCR on the 5' RACE reads and lists one entry per CDR3 protein. The top ten clones hold about 13% of a sample with 550,000 or so distinct CDR3 sequences, 15% to 20% of them seen once. This specimen comes from a study of T cells after yellow fever vaccination. Study details: Preparation of the low-cell-number fractions used SMART-Seq v4 Ultra Low Input.

Findings of the study overall: Boosting was followed by the reappearance of most primary-vaccination clones (just under 98% CD4, about 88% CD8).

This clonotype originated in a young man who received the YFV17D yellow fever vaccine. This chain joins TRBV12-5 and TRBJ1-5; the D is unclear. Here the sequenced sample was PBMCs, taken 15 days after the yellow fever booster vaccination. The CDR3 nucleotides are TGTGCTAGTGGTTTCGGGTATAGCAATCAGCCCCAGCATTTT. Encoded protein: CASGFGYSNQPQHF.